This entry lists 8 T cell receptor beta chains sequenced from one sample in a study of blood T cells in healthy people across ages. With a J-beta primer mix and a sample-barcoded 5' primer, a second PCR ran 7 to 11 cycles. TCRdb re-derived calls from the 5' RACE reads in MiXCR, one entry per CDR3 protein. The sample shows about 1.6 million distinct CDR3 sequences, approximately 32% of them seen only once. The sequencing sample was made of blood. These receptors were taken from a woman between 25 and 40 years old in good health.

A few counts support this clonotype. The chain combines TRBV7-8 with TRBJ2-7; weak D call: TRBD2 (6 bases). Germline V gene data show CDR1 as SGHVS and CDR2 as FQNEAQ. Trimming took 3 bases from V and 2 from J, leaving 11 bases between them. The CDR3 spans 14 residues. The CDR3 here is CASSFRGRTYEQYF. CDR3 coding DNA: TGTGCCAGCAGCTTCCGGGGGAGAACCTACGAGCAGTACTTC.

The J gene is TRBJ1-1, the V gene TRBV28; D call uncertain. The CDR3 is 14 residues long. V was pared by 2 bases and J by 1 base, with 8 bases between. Germline V lookup: CDR1 MDHEN, CDR2 SYDVKM. The CDR3 nucleotides read TGTGCCAGCAGTTTACGCCAGGAGAACACTGAAGCTTTCTTT. This sequence encodes CASSLRQENTEAFF.

The genes are TRBV20-1 and TRBJ1-1; D might be TRBD1 (6 bases). The V and J ends lost 5 bases and 1 base respectively, with 11 bases between them. Germline V CDR1 and CDR2: DFQATT, SNEGSKA (reference sequence). This CDR3 has 13 residues. CDR3 region: CSARGHKNTEAFF. In nucleotides, the CDR3 is TGCAGTGCTCGGGGACATAAGAACACTGAAGCTTTCTTT.

This clonotype was observed a few times. This chain joins TRBV12-3 or TRBV12-4 and TRBJ2-5, with D possibly TRBD1 on 5 matching bases. V lost 2 bases, J lost 4 bases, and 11 bases lay in between. This CDR3 comprises 14 residues. DNA for the CDR3: TGTGCCAGCAGTTTAAACAGGTTAAGAGAGACCCAGTACTTC. It is translated as CASSLNRLRETQYF.

This clonotype was detected only a few times. The genes are TRBV7-9 and TRBJ2-3, with D unresolved. The ends were cut back, 4 bases at V and 6 bases at J, with 14 bases in the middle. CDR3 length: 14 residues. Germline V gene lookup returns CDR1 SEHNR and CDR2 FQNEAQ (reference sequence). CDR3 in DNA: TGTGCCAGCAGCTCCCCCGCACCGTACGATACGCAGTATTTT. Protein: CASSSPAPYDTQYF.

The chain couples TRBV7-6 to TRBJ2-6, with D hard to call. Germline CDR1 is SGHVS and CDR2 is FNYEAQ. The CDR3 has 16 residues. Trimming took off 1 base at V and 4 bases at J, with 11 bases between the two ends. CDR3 residues: CASSLVRTAGANVLTF. In nucleotides, the CDR3 is TGTGCCAGCAGCTTAGTCCGCACCGCCGGGGCCAACGTCCTGACTTTC.

This chain links TRBV6-1 with TRBJ1-5, with TRBD1 matching over 7 bases. This CDR3 is 16 amino acids long. J lost 0 bases, V lost 2 bases, and 4 bases had no gene match. The germline V gene has CDR1 MNHNS and CDR2 SASEGT. Here the CDR3 reads CASSELTGYSNQPQHF. In DNA, the CDR3 is TGTGCCAGCAGTGAACTGACAGGGTATAGCAATCAGCCCCAGCATTTT.

The V call is TRBV9, the J call TRBJ2-2; D could derive from TRBD1 or TRBD2 (5 bases each). Per the germline V gene, CDR1 is SGDLS and CDR2 is YYNGEE. Trimming took off 2 bases at V and 6 bases at J, with 17 bases between the two ends. This CDR3 is built from 16 residues. DNA for the CDR3: TGTGCCAGCAGCGTCACCCCGGGACCCCCCGCCGGGGAGCTGTTTTTT. Its translation is CASSVTPGPPAGELFF.